The 30 T cell receptor beta chains below come from one sample, sequenced in a study of cytomegalovirus exposure and HLA in healthy donors. Both 60 Vbeta primers and 13 Jbeta primers went into the PCR. Profiled with immunoSEQ multiplex PCR; TCRdb holds only in-frame clones, not every one. The repertoire holds 210,000 or so clones, 60% to 80% seen once, with around 2% in the top ten. The sample was PBMCs. These receptors all come from a man between 18 and 29 years old in good health and CMV-seronegative.

CDR3 residues: CASTLGQSYEQYF. In DNA, the CDR3 is TGTGCCAGCACCCTGGGACAAAGCTACGAGCAGTACTTC. V and J are TRBV28 and TRBJ2-7; a weak D match, TRBD1 (6 bases). Trimming removed 7 bases at V and 3 bases at J, with 13 bases between. The CDR3 totals 13 residues. Per the germline V gene, CDR1 is MDHEN and CDR2 is SYDVKM.

J is TRBJ2-7 and V is TRBV9, with 9 bases matching TRBD2. CDR1 and CDR2 (germline): SGDLS, YYNGEE. V lost 0 bases to trimming and J lost 4 bases; unmatched junction nucleotides: 5. The CDR3 covers 15 residues. CDR3 bases: TGTGCCAGCAGCGTAGATGCTAGCGGGGTATACGAGCAGTACTTC. Residues: CASSVDASGVYEQYF.

The V gene is TRBV13, the J gene TRBJ1-4, with 7 bases identical to TRBD1. J was trimmed by 5 bases and V by 5 bases; bases with no gene match: 8. CDR1 is PRHDT, CDR2 FYEKMQ, per germline (reference sequence). The CDR3 covers 15 residues. The CDR3 DNA sequence: TGTGCCAGCAGCCCTATGGACAGGTCAAATGAAAAACTGTTTTTT. Protein: CASSPMDRSNEKLFF.

The CDR3 nucleotides are TGTGCCTGGAGTGTATTCGGTTCTGGTTCACCCCTCCACTTT. This translates into CAWSVFGSGSPLHF. This sequence joins TRBV30 and TRBJ1-6; D remains ambiguous. V was trimmed by 0 bases and J by 9 bases, leaving 12 bases between them. The germline gives CDR1 GTSNPN, CDR2 SVGIG (reference sequence). CDR3 size: 14 residues.

This chain connects TRBV18 to TRBJ2-5; tentative D call: TRBD1 (6 bases). This CDR3 is 14 amino acids long. CDR1 KGHSH and CDR2 LQKENI come from the germline V gene. Trimming took 5 bases from V and 0 from J, leaving 10 bases between them. For the CDR3, the DNA is TGTGCCAGCTCAATGGGACATGACCAAGAGACCCAGTACTTC. Protein sequence: CASSMGHDQETQYF.

V is TRBV27 and J is TRBJ1-1; D uncertain. Germline V gene data show CDR1 as MNHEY and CDR2 as SMNVEV (reference sequence). This CDR3 contains 14 residues. Trimming removed 6 bases at V and 4 bases at J, with 15 bases between. The CDR3: CASSFRDSVTEAFF. CDR3 DNA sequence: TGTGCCAGCAGCTTCCGTGACTCGGTCACTGAAGCTTTCTTT.

The chain links TRBV6-5 to TRBJ1-3; D might be TRBD1 (6 bases). This CDR3 region has 15 residues. The V end lost 7 bases, the J end lost 0 bases, and 13 bases lay between the germline ends. CDR1 is MNHEY and CDR2 is SVGAGI in the germline V gene. CDR3 in amino acids: CASTSDRSSGNTIYF. CDR3 sequence (DNA): TGTGCCAGCACCTCCGACAGGTCCTCTGGAAACACCATATATTTT.

The chain has TRBV28 and TRBJ2-5; TRBD1 might be the D (6 bases). V was cut by 5 bases and J by 2 bases, with 12 bases left in between. There are 14 residues in the CDR3. Germline CDR1 is MDHEN and CDR2 is SYDVKM. CDR3 amino acids: CASSQTGFQETQYF. The CDR3 DNA is TGTGCCAGCAGTCAGACAGGATTTCAAGAGACCCAGTACTTC. Together with reference TRBV28 and TRBJ2-5, the CDR3 gives the full variable domain: DVKVTQSSRYLVKRTGEKVFLECVQDMDHENMFWYRQDPGLGLRLIYFSYDVKMKEKGDIPEGYSVSREKKERFSLILESASTNQTSMYLCASSQTGFQETQYFGPGTRLLVL.

The rearrangement uses TRBV14 and TRBJ1-2; 9 bases line up with TRBD1. CDR3 length: 15 amino acids. V trimming: 2 bases; J trimming: 5 bases; junction bases outside the gene matches: 6. Per germline, CDR1 SGHDN and CDR2 FVKESK. The CDR3 sequence is CASSQWSGQGYGYTF. The CDR3 bases are TGTGCCAGCAGCCAATGGTCCGGACAGGGGTATGGCTACACCTTC.

This rearrangement joins TRBV11-2 to TRBJ1-1, with 9 bases that match TRBD1. Germline assignment: CDR1 SGHAT and CDR2 FQNNGV. CDR3 size: 15 residues. V trimming: 5 bases; J trimming: 5 bases; junction bases outside the gene matches: 9. This CDR3 reads CASSITGGRGTEAFF. The CDR3, as DNA: TGTGCCAGCAGCATAACAGGGGGCAGAGGAACTGAAGCTTTCTTT.

This chain connects TRBV6-1 to TRBJ2-7, with TRBD2 matching over 13 bases. This CDR3 is built from 18 residues. CDR1 and CDR2 from the germline V gene are MNHNS and SASEGT. With 4 bases clipped from V and 1 base from J, the junction kept 10 bases outside the gene matches. Here the CDR3 DNA reads TGTGCCAGCAGTGGGCCGGGACTAGCGGGGCCCCATTCCTACGAGCAGTACTTC. Its protein is CASSGPGLAGPHSYEQYF.

V and J are TRBV5-1 and TRBJ2-5; TRBD2 matches at 8 bases. V dropped 4 bases and J dropped 1; count of bases not matched to a gene: 12. The CDR3 spans 17 residues. Germline loops: CDR1 SGHRS, CDR2 YFSETQ. The CDR3 region has the DNA TGCGCCAGCAGCAGGGGACTAGGTGGGTGGGCCCAAGAGACCCAGTACTTC. Protein product: CASSRGLGGWAQETQYF.

J is TRBJ2-6 and V is TRBV23-1; D remains unclear. TRBV23-1 is sorted into the ORF group, with uncertain function. The CDR3 covers 17 residues. V was pared by 0 bases and J by 0 bases, with 9 bases between. In DNA, the CDR3 is TGCGCCAGCAGTCAATCCTCGGGTTTCTCTGGGGCCAACGTCCTGACTTTC. As protein: CASSQSSGFSGANVLTF.

This clone was seen a few times. The chain couples TRBV11-3 to TRBJ2-5; 10 bases line up with TRBD1. Germline V lookup: CDR1 SGHNT, CDR2 YENEEA. V lost 5 bases to trimming and J lost 4 bases; unmatched junction nucleotides: 10. This CDR3 contains 16 residues. In nucleotides, the CDR3 is TGTGCCAGCAGCCGCCTCAGGGACAGGGGTGGAGAGACCCAGTACTTC. This codes for CASSRLRDRGGETQYF.

The sample holds one count of this clone. V gene TRBV29-1 combines with J gene TRBJ2-6; 12 bases align to TRBD2. This CDR3 has 18 amino acids. V gave up 4 bases and J gave up 4 bases; unmatched junction bases: 11. Germline-derived CDR1 and CDR2 are SQVTM and ANQGSEA. The chain's CDR3 is CSVVVLAGGWSGANVLTF. The CDR3 coding sequence is TGCAGCGTTGTAGTACTAGCGGGAGGTTGGTCCGGGGCCAACGTCCTGACTTTC.

The chain is built from TRBV5-1 and TRBJ2-1, with TRBD1 identical over 7 bases. V gave up 3 bases and J gave up 7 bases; unmatched junction bases: 10. There are 15 residues in the CDR3. Germline lookup yields CDR1 SGHRS and CDR2 YFSETQ. The chain's CDR3 is CASSSDRANRNEQFF. The CDR3 DNA sequence: TGCGCCAGCAGCTCCGACAGGGCGAATAGGAATGAGCAGTTCTTC.

The table lists this clone with a few counts. The rearrangement uses TRBV10-1 and TRBJ1-1; D remains ambiguous. Deletions cut 0 bases from V and 1 base from J, with 9 bases between. The CDR3 runs to 15 residues. The germline CDR1 and CDR2 sequences are WNHNN and SYGVQD (reference sequence). The CDR3 DNA sequence: TGCGCCAGCAGTGAGTCCCAGGATTCGAACACTGAAGCTTTCTTT. This codes for CASSESQDSNTEAFF.

The chain has TRBV19 and TRBJ1-4; maybe TRBD1 (6 bases). V lost 5 bases, J lost 7 bases, and 14 bases lay in between. The CDR3 contains 14 residues. Germline V lookup: CDR1 LNHDA, CDR2 SQIVND (reference sequence). The CDR3, as DNA: TGTGCCAGTAGTTCCAGACAGGTGGCTGAAAAACTGTTTTTT. It encodes CASSSRQVAEKLFF.

Concerning this clone: The junction departs from the called germline gene at one end, perhaps through a read error. The rearrangement joins TRBV7-9 to TRBJ2-1; 13 bases line up with TRBD2. The CDR3 totals 15 residues. The germline CDR1 and CDR2 sequences are SEHNR and FQNEAQ (reference sequence). CDR3 coding DNA: TGTTCCAGCAGCCCTGGACTAGCGGGAGTGGGTGAGCAGTTCTTC. Amino acid sequence: CSSSPGLAGVGEQFF.

The chain employs TRBV25-1 and TRBJ2-7, with 10 bases matching TRBD1. From germline, CDR1 is MGHDK and CDR2 SYGVNS. The V gene end was trimmed by 3 bases and the J gene end by 2 bases; junction bases not matched to a gene: 1. The CDR3 is 14 amino acids. CDR3 sequence: CASSEGQGPYEQYF. The DNA of the CDR3 is TGTGCCAGCAGTGAGGGACAGGGGCCCTACGAGCAGTACTTC.

The chain couples TRBV19 to TRBJ1-5, with 8 nucleotides matching TRBD1. Germline assignment: CDR1 LNHDA and CDR2 SQIVND (reference sequence). V lost 10 bases, J lost 6 bases, and 14 bases stayed unmatched. The CDR3 is made up of 15 amino acids. In nucleotides, the CDR3 is TGTGCCACTGATGTCCCCGGACAGGGCGGTCAGCCCCAGCATTTT. Translation gives CATDVPGQGGQPQHF. Full variable domain (missing parts from reference TRBV19 and TRBJ1-5): DGGITQSPKYLFRKEGQNVTLSCEQNLNHDAMYWYRQDPGQGLRLIYYSQIVNDFQKGDIAEGYSVSREKKESFPLTVTSAQKNPTAFYLCATDVPGQGGQPQHFGDGTRLSIL.

The chain joins TRBV2 to TRBJ2-2, with D possibly matching TRBD2 (6 bases). Germline V CDR1 and CDR2: SNHLY, FYNNEI. Trimming pared 4 bases from V and 3 bases from J, leaving 12 bases between. The CDR3 is 15 residues long. The CDR3: CASSAPGLYTGELFF. In DNA, the CDR3 is TGTGCCAGCAGTGCTCCGGGACTGTACACCGGGGAGCTGTTTTTT.

The chain joins TRBV29-1 to TRBJ1-2, with D tentatively TRBD1 (5 bases). Germline V gives CDR1 SQVTM, CDR2 ANQGSEA. CDR3 size: 11 residues. V was cut by 7 bases and J by 8 bases, with 14 bases left in between. CDR3 amino acids: CSGGTVGGYTF. As DNA, the CDR3 is TGCAGCGGCGGGACGGTTGGAGGCTACACCTTC.

The CDR3 loop is CSVEEGRGSTDTQYF. The CDR3 coding sequence is TGCAGCGTTGAAGAAGGGCGGGGTAGCACAGATACGCAGTATTTT. The V and J genes are TRBV29-1 and TRBJ2-3, with D maybe TRBD2 (6 bases). The CDR3 covers 15 residues. V gave up 0 bases and J gave up 0 bases, with 10 bases separating them. CDR1 is SQVTM, CDR2 ANQGSEA, per germline.

This chain joins TRBV18 and TRBJ2-7; D might be TRBD1 (6 bases). The CDR3 consists of 16 residues. The V end was cut by 2 bases, the J end by 7 bases, with 21 bases between. From germline, CDR1 is KGHSH and CDR2 LQKENI. Here the CDR3 DNA reads TGTGCCAGCTCACCAAATTCGCTCACAGGGCAGGGGGAGCAGTACTTC. Protein: CASSPNSLTGQGEQYF.

The CDR3 DNA reads as TGTGCCAGCAGCCAAGGCGGGGGAACAGATACGCAGTATTTT. It translates to CASSQGGGTDTQYF. The chain couples TRBV4-2 to TRBJ2-3, with TRBD2 matching 7 bases. Germline assignment: CDR1 LGHNA and CDR2 YNFKEQ. The CDR3 totals 14 residues. The trim removed 1 base at V and 3 bases at J, leaving 1 base unmatched.

The chain is built from TRBV6-4 and TRBJ2-5; 12 bases match TRBD2. The CDR3 extends over 15 amino acids. Germline V CDR1 and CDR2: MRHNA, SNTAGT. V lost 3 bases and J lost 5; bases outside the gene matches: 4. The CDR3 region is CASSETSGGWETQYF. The CDR3 DNA sequence: TGTGCCAGCAGTGAGACTAGCGGGGGATGGGAGACCCAGTACTTC.

This clone was observed a few times. The genes are TRBV2 and TRBJ2-1; 8 bases line up with TRBD2. The CDR3 length is 13 residues. Germline V lookup: CDR1 SNHLY, CDR2 FYNNEI. V lost 6 bases and J lost 10; bases outside the gene matches: 8. The DNA for the CDR3 is TGTGCCAGCAGCGTTGGGACTAGAGGCGAGCAGTTCTTC. This gives the protein CASSVGTRGEQFF.

The gene calls are TRBV10-3 and TRBJ2-7; the match to TRBD1 covers 9 bases. The germline gives CDR1 ENHRY, CDR2 SYGVKD. Germline trimming cut 4 bases from V and 3 bases from J; bases unmatched to any gene: 4. This CDR3 is 14 amino acids long. In DNA, the CDR3 is TGTGCCATCAGTGGGACAGGGGATCTCTACGAGCAGTACTTC. Its protein is CAISGTGDLYEQYF.

The V gene is TRBV6-5, the J gene TRBJ1-3; D unclear. The CDR3 covers 13 residues. The V gene's germline CDR1 is MNHEY and CDR2 SVGAGI. The ends were cut back, 5 bases at V and 0 bases at J, with 5 bases in the middle. The CDR3 loop is CASSTTSGNTIYF. CDR3 bases: TGTGCCAGCAGTACAACCTCTGGAAACACCATATATTTT.